This T cell receptor (beta chain) was recorded in a study of cytomegalovirus exposure and HLA in healthy donors. Whole-study context: Early released data comprised approximately 85 million unique TCRs from HLA-typed donors. Study observations and caveats: For presence/absence analyses, sequencing depth was assumed to be roughly uniform across donors. TRBV6-2, TRBV6-3 and some other V segments were unresolvable in 87-base-pair reads.

Participants comprised healthy donors of bone marrow. This CDR3 is built from 15 residues. Germline CDR1 and CDR2: SGHRS and YFSETQ. Trimming removed 4 bases from V and 0 bases from J, with 14 bases in between. A word on this clone: As yet, its antigen is unknown.

The PCR used 60 Vbeta and 13 Jbeta primers. The data were produced by immunoSEQ multiplex PCR, yet TCRdb's version contains in-frame clones alone and is incomplete. This sample has under 200,000 clones; 55% to 70% occur once, and the top ten carry less than 3.5%. The chain has TRBV5-1 and TRBJ2-7, with a weak D call TRBD1 (6 bases). The origin of this receptor is a woman aged 35 to 49 in good health and CMV-seropositive. The material sequenced was PBMCs. CDR3 in DNA: TGCGCCAGCAGCACAACAGGGCGCAGCTCCTACGAGCAGTACTTC. It is translated as CASSTTGRSSYEQYF.